This T cell receptor beta chain was sequenced in a study of shared clonotypes between healthy human individuals. As for the study in general: Those who served as donors were a couple of women and a few men between the ages of 18 and 49. General study findings and limits: Estimated richness was generally greater in naive than memory subsets.

The naive CD8 fraction comprised CD45RO-negative cells positively selected for CCR7 and excluded terminally differentiated effector memory CD45RA+ cells. Donors comprised healthy HIV-negative adults lacking recent acute infections or vaccinations. Every subset's genomic DNA went evenly onto several immunoSEQ plates. Assay: immunoSEQ multiplex PCR; the TCRdb copy retains only in-frame clones and omits some. The sample records over 750,000 clones, just over 95% being singletons. The CDR3 consists of 15 residues. V was pared by 5 bases and J by 2 bases, with 8 bases of the junction left unmatched. Germline V CDR1 and CDR2: MNHEY, SMNVEV (reference sequence). This clone was detected only once. Its antigen is not identified.

Input material: naive CD8+ T cells sorted from blood. The sequence came from a man aged 30-40 years in good health. This chain connects TRBV27 to TRBJ1-2; 7 bases are a match to TRBD1. The CDR3 nucleotides read TGTGCCAGCAGTCTACACAGGGGCGGCAACTATGGCTACACCTTC. Its translation: CASSLHRGGNYGYTF.